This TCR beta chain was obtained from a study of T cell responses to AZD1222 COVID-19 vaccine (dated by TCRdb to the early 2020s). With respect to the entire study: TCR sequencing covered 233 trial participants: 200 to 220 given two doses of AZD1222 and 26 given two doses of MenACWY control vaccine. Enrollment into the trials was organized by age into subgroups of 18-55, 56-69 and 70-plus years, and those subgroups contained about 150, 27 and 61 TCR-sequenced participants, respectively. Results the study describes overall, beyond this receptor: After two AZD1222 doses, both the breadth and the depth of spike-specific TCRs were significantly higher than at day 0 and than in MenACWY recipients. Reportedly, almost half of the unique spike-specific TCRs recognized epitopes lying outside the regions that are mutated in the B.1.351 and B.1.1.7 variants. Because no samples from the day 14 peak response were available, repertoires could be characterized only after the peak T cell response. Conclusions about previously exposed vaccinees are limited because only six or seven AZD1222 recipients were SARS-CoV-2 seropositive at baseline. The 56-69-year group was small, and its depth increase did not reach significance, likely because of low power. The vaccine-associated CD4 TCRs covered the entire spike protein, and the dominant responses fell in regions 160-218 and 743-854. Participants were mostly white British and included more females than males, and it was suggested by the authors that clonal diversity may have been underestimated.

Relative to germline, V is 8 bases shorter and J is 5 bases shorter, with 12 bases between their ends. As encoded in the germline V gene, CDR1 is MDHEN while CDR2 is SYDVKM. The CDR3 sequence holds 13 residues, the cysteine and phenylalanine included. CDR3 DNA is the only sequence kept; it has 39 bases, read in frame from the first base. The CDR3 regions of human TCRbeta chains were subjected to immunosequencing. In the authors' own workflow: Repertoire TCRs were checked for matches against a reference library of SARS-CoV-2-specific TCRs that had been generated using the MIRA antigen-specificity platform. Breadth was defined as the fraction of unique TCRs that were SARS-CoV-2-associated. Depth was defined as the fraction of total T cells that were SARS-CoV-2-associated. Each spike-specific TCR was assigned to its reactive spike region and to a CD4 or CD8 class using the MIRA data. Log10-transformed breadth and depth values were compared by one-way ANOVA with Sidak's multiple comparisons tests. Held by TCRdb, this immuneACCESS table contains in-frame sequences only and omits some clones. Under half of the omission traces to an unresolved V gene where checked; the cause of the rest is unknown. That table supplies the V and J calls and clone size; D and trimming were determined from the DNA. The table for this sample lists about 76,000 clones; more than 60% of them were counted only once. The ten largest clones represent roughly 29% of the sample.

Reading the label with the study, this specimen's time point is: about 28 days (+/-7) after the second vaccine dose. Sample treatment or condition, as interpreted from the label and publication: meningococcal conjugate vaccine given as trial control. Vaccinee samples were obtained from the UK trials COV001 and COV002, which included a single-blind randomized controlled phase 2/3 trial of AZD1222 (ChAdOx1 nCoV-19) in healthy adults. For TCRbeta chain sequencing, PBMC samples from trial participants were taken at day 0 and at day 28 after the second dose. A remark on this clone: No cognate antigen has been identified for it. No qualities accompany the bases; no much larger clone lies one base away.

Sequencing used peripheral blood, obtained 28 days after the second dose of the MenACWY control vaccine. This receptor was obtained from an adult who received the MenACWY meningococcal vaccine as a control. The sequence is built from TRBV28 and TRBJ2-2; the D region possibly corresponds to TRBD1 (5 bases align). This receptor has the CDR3 CASLGRGTGELFF. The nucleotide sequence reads TGTGCCAGCCTCGGTAGGGGTACCGGGGAGCTGTTTTTT.